The 19 T cell receptor beta chains reported below all come from one sample, sequenced in a study of long-term antiretroviral therapy in people with HIV. Survey-level immunoSEQ v3.0 assays were run. This table comes from immunoSEQ multiplex PCR, and its TCRdb copy is limited to in-frame clones, with some not included. The top ten clones hold 15% to 20% of a sample with around 16,000 clones, roughly 83% of them seen once. The sample in question was unsorted PBMCs, obtained just before starting antiretroviral therapy. The receptor set was obtained from a man aged 40-50 years with HIV.

This clone is a singleton in its sample. The J gene is TRBJ2-5, the V gene TRBV19; D is undetermined. V lost 1 base and J 5 bases, leaving 8 bases between the germline ends. This CDR3 contains 13 residues. Germline V lookup: CDR1 LNHDA, CDR2 SQIVND (reference sequence). The CDR3 spells CASSIVYGETQYF. CDR3 nucleotides: TGTGCCAGTAGTATAGTTTATGGGGAGACCCAGTACTTC.

The chain employs TRBV29-1 and TRBJ2-7; 9 positions agree with TRBD1. J gave up 2 bases and V 2 bases, and 7 bases lay outside the gene matches. The CDR3 totals 15 residues. Germline V lookup: CDR1 SQVTM, CDR2 ANQGSEA. CDR3 nucleotides: TGCAGCGTTGAAAGTTGGGACAGGGACCCCTACGAGCAGTACTTC. Its protein is CSVESWDRDPYEQYF.

The V gene is TRBV9, the J gene TRBJ1-2, with 7 bases lining up with TRBD1. This CDR3 has 15 amino acids. Germline V gene sequence: CDR1 SGDLS, CDR2 YYNGEE. Trimming cost V 2 bases and J 4 bases; bases outside gene matches: 8. This CDR3 reads CASSVGSGGGYGYTF. The CDR3 DNA reads as TGTGCCAGCAGCGTCGGCTCAGGGGGGGGCTATGGCTACACCTTC.

This clone occurred a few times. The J gene is TRBJ2-1, the V gene TRBV10-3; D remains unclear. The germline V and J ends were trimmed by 2 bases and 5 bases, with 13 bases remaining between them. Germline CDR1 is ENHRY and CDR2 is SYGVKD. The CDR3 consists of 15 residues. The CDR3 region is CAISEGPVHNNEQFF. For the CDR3, the DNA is TGTGCCATCAGTGAGGGTCCCGTCCATAACAATGAGCAGTTCTTC.

The chain carries TRBV5-1 and TRBJ1-6, with D possibly being TRBD1 (5 bases). With 0 bases removed from V and 3 bases from J, the gap between germline ends came to 7 bases. The CDR3 sequence is 15 residues long. Germline-derived CDR1 and CDR2 are SGHRS and YFSETQ. The CDR3 bases are TGCGCCAGCAGCTTGGGACAGTTCTATAATTCACCCCTCCACTTT. Its protein product is CASSLGQFYNSPLHF.

The genes are TRBV6-5 and TRBJ1-6; 7 bases map to TRBD1. The CDR3 totals 15 residues. Germline V lookup: CDR1 MNHEY, CDR2 SVGAGI. V dropped 4 bases and J dropped 3; count of bases not matched to a gene: 3. DNA for the CDR3: TGTGCCAGCAGTTGGGACAGCGGCTATAATTCACCCCTCCACTTT. This translates into CASSWDSGYNSPLHF.

The rearrangement uses TRBV12-5 and TRBJ2-3; no firm D call. Germline CDR1 reads LGHNT; CDR2 reads FRNRAP. V lost 1 base and J lost 2, with 4 bases in between. The CDR3 length is 13 residues. The CDR3 loop reads CASGLDFTDTQYF. In DNA form, the CDR3 reads TGTGCTAGTGGTTTGGATTTCACAGATACGCAGTATTTT.

The rearrangement joins TRBV4-1 to TRBJ2-7; D not certain. The CDR3 is 17 amino acids. Germline CDR1 is MGHRA and CDR2 is YSYEKL. V lost 2 bases to trimming and J lost 4 bases, with 21 bases between them. CDR3 residues: CASSQIPLIGRLYEQYF. The CDR3 DNA reads as TGCGCCAGCAGCCAAATCCCGTTAATCGGACGACTTTACGAGCAGTACTTC.

V and J are TRBV6-1 and TRBJ1-2; possible D gene TRBD1, 5 bases. The CDR3 is 15 amino acids. Trimming cost V 1 base and J 0 bases, with 9 bases left between them. Germline CDR1 reads MNHNS; CDR2 reads SASEGT. CDR3 sequence (DNA): TGTGCCAGCAGTGAAGAAAGGGGAGCTAACTATGGCTACACCTTC. It codes for CASSEERGANYGYTF.

V and J are TRBV6-5 and TRBJ2-7; D ambiguous. There are 14 residues in the CDR3. V dropped 0 bases and J dropped 1 base, with 7 bases sitting between them. Germline CDR1 and CDR2: MNHEY and SVGAGI. CDR3 sequence: CASSYSTLSYEQYF. Written as DNA, the CDR3 is TGTGCCAGCAGTTACTCGACTTTGTCCTACGAGCAGTACTTC.

This chain connects TRBV10-3 to TRBJ2-1, with 9 bases matching TRBD1. The CDR3 is 17 amino acids. Trimming took 4 bases from V and 9 from J; bases not matched to a gene: 16. Germline V gene lookup returns CDR1 ENHRY and CDR2 SYGVKD. The CDR3, as DNA: TGTGCCATCAGTGCCCCCATGACAGGGGGATTGGGGGGTGAGCAGTTCTTC. This gives the protein CAISAPMTGGLGGEQFF.

This chain links TRBV12-5 with TRBJ1-3; possibly TRBD1 for D (6 bases). Germline V gives CDR1 LGHNT, CDR2 FRNRAP. The CDR3 consists of 15 residues. Trimming cost V 6 bases and J 6 bases, with 18 bases left between them. CDR3 amino acids: CASGDEAGTINTIYF. In DNA, the CDR3 is TGTGCTAGTGGGGATGAAGCCGGGACAATAAACACCATATATTTT.

The chain is built from TRBV4-1 and TRBJ1-6, with TRBD1 matching over 7 bases. The CDR3 consists of 14 residues. CDR1 is MGHRA, CDR2 YSYEKL, per germline. V was clipped by 1 base and J by 6 bases; unmatched bases: 0. The CDR3 here is CASSQGQGNSPLHF. The CDR3 region has the DNA TGCGCCAGCAGCCAAGGACAGGGTAATTCACCCCTCCACTTT.

This chain links TRBV5-4 with TRBJ2-7; TRBD2 aligns across 8 bases. This CDR3 has 14 residues. With V trimmed by 2 bases and J by 3 bases, 4 bases remained unmatched. CDR1 is SGHNT and CDR2 is YYREEE in the germline V gene (reference sequence). The CDR3, as DNA: TGTGCCAGCAGCTTCGGGACTAGGGTCTACGAGCAGTACTTC. Translating gives CASSFGTRVYEQYF. The variable domain in full, with the rest retrieved from reference TRBV5-4 and TRBJ2-7, is ETGVTQSPTHLIKTRGQQVTLRCSSQSGHNTVSWYQQALGQGPQFIFQYYREEENGRGNFPPRFSGLQFPNYSSELNVNALELDDSALYLCASSFGTRVYEQYFGPGTRLTVT.

This clone was picked up one time. The genes are TRBV5-6 and TRBJ1-5, with 10 bases aligning to TRBD1. The CDR3 contains 13 residues. Trimming cost V 7 bases and J 2 bases; bases outside gene matches: 0. CDR1 and CDR2 from the germline V gene are SGHDT and YYEEEE. Here the CDR3 reads CASGTGGNQPQHF. CDR3 DNA sequence: TGTGCCAGCGGGACAGGGGGCAATCAGCCCCAGCATTTT.

This rearrangement joins TRBV6-6 to TRBJ1-5, with TRBD1 matching over 9 bases. Germline V lookup: CDR1 MNHNY, CDR2 SVGAGI (reference sequence). Trimming took 3 bases from V and 6 from J; bases not matched to a gene: 9. This CDR3 region has 16 residues. CDR3 nucleotide sequence: TGTGCCAGCAGTTATCCCGGGACAGGGCGCGGTCAGCCCCAGCATTTT. It translates to CASSYPGTGRGQPQHF.

V gene TRBV6-5 combines with J gene TRBJ1-2; D might be TRBD1 (5 bases). CDR1 is MNHEY and CDR2 is SVGAGI in the germline V gene. V gave up 0 bases and J gave up 4 bases, with 15 bases separating them. This CDR3 region has 16 residues. The CDR3 coding sequence is TGTGCCAGCAGTTACTCCCGGACGGGGGGTAGCTATGGCTACACCTTC. Translated, it gives CASSYSRTGGSYGYTF.

The V call is TRBV5-1, the J call TRBJ1-5, with TRBD1 identical over 7 bases. The CDR3 extends over 16 amino acids. CDR1 and CDR2 (germline): SGHRS, YFSETQ. Unmatched junction bases numbered 10, after V lost 7 bases and J lost 0 bases. In DNA, the CDR3 is TGCGCCAGCCTAATTACCGGGACAGATAGCAATCAGCCCCAGCATTTT. It translates to CASLITGTDSNQPQHF.

V and J are TRBV7-3 and TRBJ2-7, with D tentatively TRBD2 (7 bases). Germline CDR1 is SGHTA and CDR2 is FQGTGA. This CDR3 region has 16 residues. V gave up 5 bases and J gave up 6 bases, with 23 bases separating them. CDR3 amino acids: CASSPWGGIPPREQYF. CDR3 sequence (DNA): TGTGCCAGCAGCCCCTGGGGGGGCATCCCTCCTCGCGAGCAGTACTTC.